The 21 T cell receptor beta chains listed next were all sequenced from one sample in a study of response to subunit inactivated influenza vaccine. MiXCR, applied by TCRdb to the RT-PCR reads, yields one record per CDR3 protein. The sample lists roughly 540,000 distinct CDR3 sequences, roughly 25% occurring once. This same sample was also taken into another study, of T cells expressing NK-cell markers. This second report adds: TCR beta cDNA was generated via 5'RACE template switching incorporating UMIs.

This material consisted of CD4+ T cells sorted from PBMCs, taken 11 to 12 days after vaccination. These receptors came from a man between 45 and 60 years old who received an inactivated influenza vaccine.

This chain links TRBV5-6 with TRBJ2-6, with D hard to call. This CDR3 spans 15 amino acids. V lost 4 bases and J 0 bases, leaving 8 bases between the germline ends. CDR1 is SGHDT and CDR2 is YYEEEE in the germline V gene. CDR3 sequence reads: CASSAVVSGANVLTF. The CDR3 DNA follows: TGTGCCAGCAGCGCCGTTGTCTCTGGGGCCAACGTCCTGACTTTC.

The chain recombines TRBV2 with TRBJ2-7; 10 bases agree with TRBD1. The germline gives CDR1 SNHLY, CDR2 FYNNEI. V lost 4 bases and J lost 5; bases outside the gene matches: 5. This CDR3 contains 14 residues. The CDR3 bases are TGTGCCAGCAGTGCGGGACAGGGGATTCACGAGCAGTACTTC. It is translated as CASSAGQGIHEQYF.

The V call is TRBV7-2, the J call TRBJ2-7; D is uncertain. This CDR3 is built from 13 residues. Germline V lookup: CDR1 SGHTA, CDR2 FQGNSA. Trimming removed 1 base from V and 7 bases from J, with 11 bases in between. This CDR3 is CASSLGFVGEQYF. CDR3 nucleotides: TGTGCCAGCAGCTTAGGATTTGTAGGTGAGCAGTACTTC. Complete variable domain (other parts from reference TRBV7-2 and TRBJ2-7): GAGVSQSPSNKVTEKGKDVELRCDPISGHTALYWYRQSLGQGLEFLIYFQGNSAPDKSGLPSDRFSAERTGGSVSTLTIQRTQQEDSAVYLCASSLGFVGEQYFGPGTRLTVT.

This clonotype has just one count. This rearrangement joins TRBV28 to TRBJ2-4; the match to TRBD2 covers 12 bases. Germline CDR1 MDHEN, CDR2 SYDVKM. The CDR3 covers 16 residues. V lost 5 bases and J lost 3; bases outside the gene matches: 5. This chain's CDR3 is CASSRRTSGDKNIQYF. In DNA, the CDR3 is TGTGCCAGCAGTCGACGGACTAGCGGGGACAAAAACATTCAGTACTTC.

This clonotype was counted a few times. The chain links TRBV7-2 to TRBJ1-1; D is uncertain. The CDR3 has 14 residues. CDR1 and CDR2 from the germline V gene are SGHTA and FQGNSA. The V and J ends lost 4 bases and 6 bases respectively, with 15 bases between them. The CDR3 is CASSSTGSRSEAFF. DNA of the CDR3: TGTGCCAGCAGCTCAACGGGAAGTAGGTCTGAAGCTTTCTTT.

This clonotype was detected once. The V and J genes are TRBV4-2 and TRBJ2-5; D possibly corresponds to TRBD1 (6 bases). Trimming cost V 3 bases and J 4 bases, with 12 bases left between them. Germline lookup yields CDR1 LGHNA and CDR2 YNFKEQ. The CDR3 loop spans 14 amino acids. This chain's CDR3 is CASSQSTGRETQYF. The DNA of the CDR3 is TGTGCCAGCAGCCAGTCCACAGGGAGAGAGACCCAGTACTTC.

This clonotype showed up many times. This rearrangement joins TRBV12-3 or TRBV12-4 to TRBJ2-5; D perhaps matches TRBD2 (6 bases). The CDR3 is made up of 15 amino acids. V lost 5 bases to trimming and J lost 4 bases, with 17 bases between them. The CDR3 DNA sequence: TGTGCCAGCAGTCTCCTAGCGCTGGACGGAGAGACCCAGTACTTC. Its protein product is CASSLLALDGETQYF.

The chain has TRBV5-1 and TRBJ2-5, with 8 bases aligning to TRBD1. The CDR3 contains 15 residues. Germline lookup yields CDR1 SGHRS and CDR2 YFSETQ. The junction had 13 bases not matched to a gene; V was cut back by 5 bases and J by 7 bases. Written as DNA, the CDR3 is TGCGCCAGCAGTGCCGACCAGGGACAGGTCGGGACCCAGTACTTC. Translation: CASSADQGQVGTQYF.

The chain is built from TRBV6-1 and TRBJ2-1; either TRBD1 or TRBD2 may supply D (6 bases each). CDR1 and CDR2 (germline): MNHNS, SASEGT. Trimming removed 5 bases from V and 1 base from J, with 12 bases in between. The CDR3 spans 15 residues. The CDR3 nucleotides are TGTGCCAGCAGTATAAAAGGGGGGTCCTACAATGAGCAGTTCTTC. Translating gives CASSIKGGSYNEQFF.

The chain is built from TRBV6-6 and TRBJ1-5; 7 nucleotides align to TRBD1. The CDR3 length is 17 residues. Germline V CDR1 and CDR2: MNHNY, SVGAGI (reference sequence). V dropped 2 bases and J dropped 4; count of bases not matched to a gene: 11. Written as DNA, the CDR3 is TGTGCCAGCAGTTACAGGGGACAGCGATCAATGAATCAGCCCCAGCATTTT. Translated: CASSYRGQRSMNQPQHF.

The CDR3 sequence is CASSYPGRGYTF. In DNA form, the CDR3 reads TGTGCCAGCAGTTATCCGGGGAGGGGCTACACCTTC. The rearrangement joins TRBV28 to TRBJ1-2; no reliable D call. Trimming shortened V by 4 bases and J by 8 bases, and 11 bases separated the two germline ends. CDR1 and CDR2 (germline): MDHEN, SYDVKM. CDR3 length equals 12 residues.

The table lists this clonotype with a few counts. The chain has TRBV5-5 and TRBJ2-7; D might be TRBD2 (6 bases). The CDR3 extends over 15 amino acids. V was trimmed by 4 bases and J by 2 bases, leaving 16 bases between them. In germline, CDR1 is SGHKS, CDR2 YYEKEE (reference sequence). CDR3 DNA: TGTGCCAGCAGCCGCGGTGACGGGGGACCCTACGAGCAGTACTTC. This gives the protein CASSRGDGGPYEQYF.

This clonotype was observed a few times. This chain uses TRBV24-1 with TRBJ2-5; no firm D call. Trimming took 11 bases from V and 3 from J, leaving 9 bases between them. The CDR3 is 11 amino acids. Germline loops: CDR1 KGHDR, CDR2 SFDVKD. In DNA, the CDR3 is TGTGCCAGGCTTACAGAAGAGACCCAGTACTTC. Translated: CARLTEETQYF.

In its sample, this clonotype was seen a few times. The chain joins TRBV7-2 to TRBJ2-3, with TRBD2 matching over 8 bases. Germline V CDR1 and CDR2: SGHTA, FQGNSA. The J segment lost 0 bases and the V segment lost 11 bases, leaving 7 bases of the junction unmatched. This CDR3 spans 14 amino acids. The CDR3 loop reads CAESGGLSTDTQYF. The CDR3 nucleotides read TGTGCCGAGAGCGGGGGCTTAAGCACAGATACGCAGTATTTT.

This clonotype appeared a few times. This chain connects TRBV12-3 or TRBV12-4 to TRBJ1-2; TRBD1 agrees at 11 bases. V trimming: 5 bases; J trimming: 7 bases; junction bases outside the gene matches: 6. This CDR3 spans 14 amino acids. The CDR3 spells CASSPDRGRGGYTF. For the CDR3, the DNA is TGTGCCAGCAGTCCGGACAGGGGGCGAGGTGGCTACACCTTC.

The chain recombines TRBV6-2 or TRBV6-3 with TRBJ1-1; D gene uncertain. With 6 bases removed from V and 1 base from J, the gap between germline ends came to 3 bases. The CDR3 totals 11 residues. Looked up from germline, CDR1 is MNHEY and CDR2 is SVGEGT. The CDR3: CASSENTEAFF. The CDR3 nucleotides are TGTGCCAGCAGCGAGAACACTGAAGCTTTCTTT.

This sequence joins TRBV28 and TRBJ2-7; 8 nucleotides line up with TRBD2. This CDR3 has 15 residues. Germline V gene sequence: CDR1 MDHEN, CDR2 SYDVKM. The V gene end was trimmed by 5 bases and the J gene end by 2 bases; junction bases not matched to a gene: 8. The CDR3 is CASSPPKAGAYEQYF. The CDR3 coding sequence is TGTGCCAGCAGTCCACCCAAAGCGGGGGCCTACGAGCAGTACTTC.

This clonotype was recorded many times. The rearrangement uses TRBV20-1 and TRBJ1-5; possible D gene TRBD1, 6 bases. There are 14 residues in the CDR3. Germline V gives CDR1 DFQATT, CDR2 SNEGSKA (reference sequence). Deletions cut 5 bases from V and 3 bases from J, with 14 bases between. The chain's CDR3 is CSASGQHLNQPQHF. As DNA, the CDR3 is TGCAGTGCTTCAGGACAGCACCTCAATCAGCCCCAGCATTTT.

The rearrangement links TRBV7-2 to TRBJ1-4; 8 bases fit TRBD1. CDR3 length: 13 amino acids. V trimming: 6 bases; J trimming: 8 bases; junction bases outside the gene matches: 5. Germline V gene sequence: CDR1 SGHTA, CDR2 FQGNSA. CDR3 DNA sequence: TGTGCCAGCAGTCTAACAGGGGGGGAAAAACTGTTTTTT. Amino acids: CASSLTGGEKLFF.

The rearrangement joins TRBV6-5 to TRBJ2-7, with a weak D call TRBD2 (7 bases). From germline, CDR1 is MNHEY and CDR2 SVGAGI. V was cut by 4 bases and J by 3 bases, with 16 bases left in between. The CDR3 is 15 amino acids. CDR3 in DNA: TGTGCCAGCAGTTCTCGAAGGGGGGGCTTCTACGAGCAGTACTTC. Protein: CASSSRRGGFYEQYF.

This clonotype has a handful of counts. V gene TRBV4-2 combines with J gene TRBJ1-2; 9 bases match TRBD1. The germline gives CDR1 LGHNA, CDR2 YNFKEQ. V was pared by 4 bases and J by 7 bases, with 10 bases of the junction left unmatched. The CDR3 has 15 residues. The CDR3 DNA reads as TGTGCCAGCAGCCCACCCCCCCAGACAGGGGGTGGCTACACCTTC. It codes for CASSPPPQTGGGYTF.